This T cell receptor beta chain derives from a study of T cell changes during pregnancy in multiple sclerosis. The sample holds one count of this clone. Measured with immunoSEQ multiplex PCR; TCRdb has only the in-frame clones, and not every one. In the table there are 25,000 to 30,000 clones, around 90% of which are singletons. This TCR came from a female donor in good health, enrolled as a control in a pregnancy study. This sample comprised CD4+ T cells from peripheral blood mononuclear cells, obtained in the first trimester of pregnancy.

The CDR3 DNA is TGTGCCAGCAGCTTGGCGGGGGGGATCATTCAGTACTTC. Translating it yields CASSLAGGIIQYF. V is TRBV5-6 and J is TRBJ2-4; TRBD2 matches at 8 bases. This CDR3 comprises 13 residues. V shed 0 bases, J shed 9 bases, and the junction held 2 bases outside the gene matches. Germline V lookup: CDR1 SGHDT, CDR2 YYEEEE.